A selection of T cell receptor beta chains follows, all from one sample in a study of response to subunit inactivated influenza vaccine. In TCRdb, the RT-PCR reads were re-called with MiXCR into one record per CDR3 protein. The sample records 500,000 to 600,000 distinct CDR3 sequences, around 15% being singletons. The specimen was PBMCs from blood, collected approximately 13 days after vaccination. The receptor source for this set is a man aged 45-60 years who received an inactivated influenza vaccine. CDR3s include the opening cysteine and the closing phenylalanine or tryptophan. D genes are given only for firm matches. Some rows have no size entry. The others give once, few or many, or a class for an expanded clone.

D gene: NA; clone size: NA; J gene: TRBJ2-2; V gene: TRBV5-6; CDR3 DNA: TGTGCCAGCAGCTCACAGACGGCGAACACCGGGGAGCTGTTTTTT; CDR3 protein: CASSSQTANTGELFF
D gene: TRBD1; clone size: many; J gene: TRBJ2-3; V gene: TRBV6-1; CDR3 DNA: TGTGCCAGCAGTGCCGGACAGGGGCAATGGGCAGATACGCAGTATTTT; CDR3 protein: CASSAGQGQWADTQYF
D gene: NA; clone size: once; J gene: TRBJ2-5; V gene: TRBV15; CDR3 DNA: TGTGCCAACAGCAGAGATCCTGGCGAGACCCAGTACTTC; CDR3 protein: CANSRDPGETQYF
D gene: TRBD1; clone size: NA; J gene: TRBJ1-1; V gene: TRBV3-1; CDR3 DNA: TGTGCCAGCAGCCAGGGCCCGGGACAGGGCTCTGAAGCTTTCTTT; CDR3 protein: CASSQGPGQGSEAFF
D gene: NA; clone size: many; J gene: TRBJ2-2; V gene: TRBV29-1; CDR3 DNA: TGCAGCGTATCTGGAGTGGCGAACACCGGGGAGCTGTTTTTT; CDR3 protein: CSVSGVANTGELFF
D gene: NA; clone size: NA; J gene: TRBJ2-1; V gene: TRBV28; CDR3 DNA: TGTGCCAGCAGTACAAACAGCGGCCAAGCTTGGAATGAGCAGTTCTTC; CDR3 protein: CASSTNSGQAWNEQFF
D gene: TRBD1; clone size: few; J gene: TRBJ2-1; V gene: TRBV5-1; CDR3 DNA: TGTGCCAGCAGCTCCGGACAGGGACCCTACAATGAGCAGTTCTTC; CDR3 protein: CASSSGQGPYNEQFF
D gene: NA; clone size: NA; J gene: TRBJ1-5; V gene: TRBV7-9; CDR3 DNA: TGTGCCAGCAGCCGGGGGGCAGGTCACAATCAGCCCCAGCATTTT; CDR3 protein: CASSRGAGHNQPQHF
D gene: TRBD1; clone size: few; J gene: TRBJ1-4; V gene: TRBV5-1; CDR3 DNA: TGCGCCAGCAAGGACAGGGTCACCGCGAATGAAAAACTGTTTTTT; CDR3 protein: CASKDRVTANEKLFF
D gene: NA; clone size: few; J gene: TRBJ1-2; V gene: TRBV14; CDR3 DNA: TGTGCCAGCAGCCGACACAGGACTAATGGCTACACCTTC; CDR3 protein: CASSRHRTNGYTF
D gene: NA; clone size: many; J gene: TRBJ2-7; V gene: TRBV5-6; CDR3 DNA: TGTGCCAGCAGCCCCGGGCTAGCCTACGAGCAGTACTTC; CDR3 protein: CASSPGLAYEQYF
D gene: NA; clone size: once; J gene: TRBJ2-7; V gene: TRBV28; CDR3 DNA: TGTGCCAGCAGCCAAACAATACAAGAGCAGTACTTC; CDR3 protein: CASSQTIQEQYF
D gene: TRBD1; clone size: few; J gene: TRBJ2-2; V gene: TRBV11-3; CDR3 DNA: TGTGCCAGCAGCCAAACGGACAGGGTTGGCGGGGAGCTGTTTTTT; CDR3 protein: CASSQTDRVGGELFF
D gene: NA; clone size: NA; J gene: TRBJ2-7; V gene: TRBV7-4; CDR3 DNA: TGTGCCAGCAGCTCAAACGAAGGGCCCCACGAGCAGTACTTC; CDR3 protein: CASSSNEGPHEQYF
D gene: NA; clone size: few; J gene: TRBJ2-1; V gene: TRBV24-1; CDR3 DNA: TGTGCCACTCAGAGGGGGAGCTCCTACAATGAGCAGTTCTTC; CDR3 protein: CATQRGSSYNEQFF
D gene: TRBD1; clone size: few; J gene: TRBJ2-1; V gene: TRBV9; CDR3 DNA: TGTGCCAGCAGCATGACAGGGCCCCCCTACAATGAGCAGTTCTTC; CDR3 protein: CASSMTGPPYNEQFF
D gene: TRBD2; clone size: many; J gene: TRBJ2-1; V gene: TRBV10-3; CDR3 DNA: TGTGCCATCAGTGAGGCCAGGTATCAGCGGGAGGAGTCCTACAATGAGCAGTTCTTC; CDR3 protein: CAISEARYQREESYNEQFF
D gene: NA; clone size: NA; J gene: TRBJ2-7; V gene: TRBV30; CDR3 DNA: TGTGCCTGGACATTAGGGGACACATTCTACGAGCAGTACTTC; CDR3 protein: CAWTLGDTFYEQYF
D gene: NA; clone size: NA; J gene: TRBJ2-1; V gene: TRBV4-3; CDR3 DNA: TGCGCCAGCAGCCAAGAATACCGGGAGCCCAATGAGCAGTTCTTC; CDR3 protein: CASSQEYREPNEQFF
D gene: TRBD1; clone size: many; J gene: TRBJ1-5; V gene: TRBV12-3/TRBV12-4; CDR3 DNA: TGTGCCAGCAGCCAGGGACAGCCCAATCAGCCCCAGCATTTT; CDR3 protein: CASSQGQPNQPQHF
D gene: NA; clone size: NA; J gene: TRBJ1-4; V gene: TRBV7-8; CDR3 DNA: TGTGCCAGCAGCCCCCGTGGAGGACTTAATGAAAAACTGTTTTTT; CDR3 protein: CASSPRGGLNEKLFF
D gene: NA; clone size: few; J gene: TRBJ1-4; V gene: TRBV29-1; CDR3 DNA: TGCAGCGTTGACGGGGGTTGGGATGAAAAACTGTTTTTT; CDR3 protein: CSVDGGWDEKLFF
D gene: TRBD2; clone size: NA; J gene: TRBJ2-4; V gene: TRBV18; CDR3 DNA: TGTGCCAGCTCACCATCGGCTAGCGGGAGTGGGGCCAAAAACATTCAGTACTTC; CDR3 protein: CASSPSASGSGAKNIQYF
D gene: NA; clone size: few; J gene: TRBJ2-3; V gene: TRBV7-2; CDR3 DNA: TGTGCCAGCAGCTTCATGAGAGATACGCAGTATTTT; CDR3 protein: CASSFMRDTQYF